Following are 30 T cell receptor beta chains from one sample sequenced in a study of post-analysis software for immune sequencing data. Overall study results and limits: TRBV5-6, TRBV5-1 and TRBV20-1 were among roughly 5 TRBV segments more frequent in patients than controls.

Unique molecular identifiers had been added to the TCR beta cDNA libraries. TCRdb re-called the PCR reads with MiXCR, one entry per CDR3 protein. There are about 400,000 distinct CDR3 sequences in the sample; roughly 35% occur only once, and 13% lies in the top ten. No antigens are known for them. Sample: blood. These receptors all stem from a girl aged 5 to 17 with multiple sclerosis.

A word on this clonotype: Compared with germline, one end of the junction differs, possibly owing to a read error. J is TRBJ2-1 and V is TRBV4-1; 9 positions match TRBD2. The CDR3 is 17 residues long. CDR1 MGHRA and CDR2 YSYEKL come from the germline V gene. CDR3 amino acids: CASSHKRSGGHRNGQFF. CDR3 in DNA: TGCGCCAGCAGCCATAAGAGGAGCGGGGGGCACCGAAATGGGCAGTTCTTC.

This clonotype was seen only a few times. V gene TRBV12-3 or TRBV12-4 combines with J gene TRBJ2-7, with D tentatively TRBD1 or TRBD2 (5 bases each). The CDR3 runs 15 residues. V gave up 5 bases and J gave up 6 bases, with 20 bases separating them. This CDR3 reads CASSPLGTSLSEQYF. CDR3 nucleotide sequence: TGTGCCAGCAGTCCATTAGGGACCTCCCTGTCCGAGCAGTACTTC.

Remarks on this clonotype: Its ends do not fully match the called genes, so a read error is possible. The V and J genes are TRBV12-3 or TRBV12-4 and TRBJ2-5; 10 bases are shared with TRBD1. Judging by the DNA end, TRBJ2-7 fits better; the J call may be wrong. The CDR3 sequence is 17 residues long. CDR3 DNA: TGTGCCGGCAGTCCCTGGACAGGGGGGGCCTATGTCTACGAGCAGTACTTC. Its translation is CAGSPWTGGAYVYEQYF.

The chain employs TRBV3-1 and TRBJ2-2; 9 nucleotides line up with TRBD1. The CDR3 runs 15 residues. J lost 3 bases, V lost 4 bases, and 3 bases had no gene match. The V gene's germline CDR1 is LGHDT and CDR2 YNNKEL (reference sequence). The CDR3 nucleotides are TGTGCCAGCAGCCCTTGGACAGGGGACACCGGGGAGCTGTTTTTT. Translated, it gives CASSPWTGDTGELFF. The entire variable domain, with the rest obtained from reference TRBV3-1 and TRBJ2-2, is as follows: DTAVSQTPKYLVTQMGNDKSIKCEQNLGHDTMYWYKQDSKKFLKIMFSYNNKELIINETVPNRFSPKSPDKAHLNLHINSLELGDSAVYFCASSPWTGDTGELFFGEGSRLTVL.

This clonotype appeared a few times. CDR3 nucleotides: TGCGCCAGCAGCTTACAGGGACAGACTAACTATGGCTACACCTTC. The encoded protein is CASSLQGQTNYGYTF. This chain links TRBV5-1 with TRBJ1-2; 7 positions agree with TRBD1. Germline values: CDR1 SGHRS, CDR2 YFSETQ. Trimming cost V 2 bases and J 0 bases; bases outside gene matches: 4. The CDR3 has 15 amino acids.

The chain joins TRBV6-1 to TRBJ2-3; the match to TRBD1 covers 7 bases. This CDR3 comprises 17 residues. V shed 5 bases, J shed 7 bases, and the junction held 18 bases outside the gene matches. Germline CDR1 MNHNS, CDR2 SASEGT. As DNA, the CDR3 is TGTGCCAGCAGTCCCAAGGGGGCCGAGACCCCACGGAATACGCAGTATTTT. It specifies CASSPKGAETPRNTQYF.

This clonotype has only a few counts. The CDR3 nucleotides are TGTGCCAGCAGCTTAACCGGACTGAACTCCTACAATGAGCAGTTCTTC. Protein: CASSLTGLNSYNEQFF. The chain is built from TRBV7-3 and TRBJ2-1, with D possibly TRBD2 on 5 matching bases. The CDR3 is 16 residues long. Germline loops: CDR1 SGHTA, CDR2 FQGTGA. V gave up 0 bases and J gave up 0 bases, with 9 bases separating them.

A few counts support this clonotype. The chain carries TRBV9 and TRBJ2-5; the match to TRBD1 covers 9 bases. V lost 4 bases and J lost 2; bases outside the gene matches: 12. This CDR3 region has 17 residues. Germline CDR1 SGDLS, CDR2 YYNGEE. The CDR3: CASSYGYRGTGQETQYF. Written as DNA, the CDR3 is TGTGCCAGCAGCTACGGCTACAGAGGGACAGGGCAAGAGACCCAGTACTTC.

This clonotype was observed a handful of times. The chain combines TRBV5-1 with TRBJ2-5; possibly TRBD1 for D (6 bases). This CDR3 comprises 17 residues. CDR1 and CDR2 (germline): SGHRS, YFSETQ. V lost 4 bases and J 1 base, leaving 20 bases between the germline ends. CDR3 coding DNA: TGCGCCAGCAGCCTGCCGCAGGGGAAATTGTCCCAAGAGACCCAGTACTTC. This codes for CASSLPQGKLSQETQYF. The full variable domain, completed using reference TRBV5-1 and TRBJ2-5, is KAGVTQTPRYLIKTRGQQVTLSCSPISGHRSVSWYQQTPGQGLQFLFEYFSETQRNKGNFPGRFSGRQFSNSRSEMNVSTLELGDSALYLCASSLPQGKLSQETQYFGPGTRLLVL.

This clonotype was detected a few times. The J gene is TRBJ2-5, the V gene TRBV24-1; D unclear. Germline assignment: CDR1 KGHDR and CDR2 SFDVKD. The CDR3 is 13 residues long. Trimming removed 5 bases at V and 1 base at J, with 7 bases between. This CDR3 is CATSGEVQETQYF. CDR3 coding DNA: TGTGCCACCAGTGGTGAAGTCCAAGAGACCCAGTACTTC.

This clonotype was counted a few times. J is TRBJ2-1 and V is TRBV6-1; 7 bases align to TRBD2. V was clipped by 3 bases and J by 3 bases; unmatched bases: 5. Germline lookup yields CDR1 MNHNS and CDR2 SASEGT. The CDR3 has 15 residues. The CDR3 coding sequence is TGTGCCAGCAGTGACGGCGGGGGAATCTACAATGAGCAGTTCTTC. Translated: CASSDGGGIYNEQFF.

This rearrangement joins TRBV12-3 or TRBV12-4 to TRBJ2-3; no firm D call. This CDR3 contains 11 residues. V dropped 3 bases and J dropped 11 bases, with 9 bases sitting between them. Here the CDR3 reads CASSFSRKQYF. CDR3 in DNA: TGTGCCAGCAGTTTCAGTAGAAAGCAGTATTTT.

The chain carries TRBV6-1 and TRBJ2-7; tentatively, D is TRBD2 (5 bases). The germline V gene encodes CDR1 MNHNS and CDR2 SASEGT. The CDR3 is 12 amino acids. V was clipped by 11 bases and J by 0 bases, with 11 bases between them. For the CDR3, the DNA is TGTGCCTGTCGGGCGGGCTCCTACGAGCAGTACTTC. Translated, it gives CACRAGSYEQYF.

The rearrangement links TRBV20-1 to TRBJ1-2, with a possible D match to TRBD1 (6 bases). The V gene lost 2 bases and the J gene lost 2 bases, with 12 bases spanning the gap. The CDR3 extends over 14 amino acids. Per the germline V gene, CDR1 is DFQATT and CDR2 is SNEGSKA (reference sequence). The CDR3 DNA follows: TGCAGTGCTAGAAGAACAGGGTTGAACTATGGCTACACCTTC. Its protein product is CSARRTGLNYGYTF.

Only a few counts were recorded for this clonotype. V is TRBV4-1 and J is TRBJ1-2; D perhaps matches TRBD1 (5 bases). This CDR3 has 16 amino acids. Per the germline V gene, CDR1 is MGHRA and CDR2 is YSYEKL. V was pared by 4 bases and J by 4 bases, with 19 bases between. CDR3 region: CASSPLRDRSFYGYTF. The CDR3 bases are TGCGCCAGCAGCCCTCTCCGGGACCGTTCCTTCTATGGCTACACCTTC.

For this clonotype: A much more abundant neighbour one base away suggests this may be a read error. The chain employs TRBV20-1 and TRBJ1-2; D call uncertain. Germline CDR1 reads DFQATT; CDR2 reads SNEGSKA (reference sequence). This CDR3 comprises 13 residues. The CDR3 coding sequence is TGCAGGGCTAGAGACGGACTGATCTATGGCTACACCTTC. The encoded protein is CRARDGLIYGYTF.

The chain recombines TRBV7-9 with TRBJ2-4; 7 bases align to TRBD1. The CDR3 totals 14 residues. Germline V gives CDR1 SEHNR, CDR2 FQNEAQ (reference sequence). Trimming cost V 3 bases and J 5 bases; bases outside gene matches: 4. The CDR3 bases are TGTGCCAGCAGCTTTCTCGACAGGGAAAACATTCAGTACTTC. Residues: CASSFLDRENIQYF.

The V call is TRBV7-2, the J call TRBJ2-7; D uncertain. Germline V CDR1 and CDR2: SGHTA, FQGNSA. Trimming took 8 bases from V and 8 from J, leaving 25 bases between them. CDR3 length: 15 amino acids. CDR3 loop: CASLYDRQSITKQYF. CDR3 coding DNA: TGTGCCAGCTTATACGACCGACAAAGTATTACGAAGCAGTACTTC.

This chain joins TRBV20-1 and TRBJ2-7; 12 bases fit TRBD2. V shed 3 bases and J 4 bases; nucleotides not matched to a gene: 1. The CDR3 extends over 13 amino acids. CDR1 is DFQATT, CDR2 SNEGSKA, per germline (reference sequence). CDR3 nucleotides: TGCAGTGCTAGGACTAGCGGGGGTTACGAGCAGTACTTC. It is translated as CSARTSGGYEQYF.

This clonotype showed up just a few times. The V call is TRBV15, the J call TRBJ2-5, with 9 bases fitting TRBD1. Trimming cost V 3 bases and J 6 bases; bases outside gene matches: 11. CDR1 LNHNV and CDR2 YYDKDF come from the germline V gene (reference sequence). This CDR3 comprises 16 residues. The chain's CDR3 is CATSSLETGGAKTQYF. CDR3 bases: TGTGCCACCAGCAGCCTCGAGACAGGGGGGGCAAAGACCCAGTACTTC. The variable domain in full, completed from reference TRBV15 and TRBJ2-5, reads DAMVIQNPRYQVTQFGKPVTLSCSQTLNHNVMYWYQQKSSQAPKLLFHYYDKDFNNEADTPDNFQSRRPNTSFCFLDIRSPGLGDTAMYLCATSSLETGGAKTQYFGPGTRLLVL.

CDR3 coding DNA: TGCAGCGTTGCCCTAGTGAGGGTCGGGGAGCAGTACTTC. It is translated as CSVALVRVGEQYF. The rearrangement joins TRBV29-1 to TRBJ2-7; tentatively, D is TRBD2 (5 bases). V gave up 4 bases and J gave up 7 bases, with 17 bases separating them. Germline CDR1 is SQVTM and CDR2 is ANQGSEA. The length of the CDR3 is 13 residues.

Only a few counts were recorded for this clonotype. The chain employs TRBV9 and TRBJ2-4; 10 bases match TRBD2. The last part of the DNA fits TRBJ2-7 better; the J call may be wrong. This CDR3 has 15 amino acids. Germline V lookup: CDR1 SGDLS, CDR2 YYNGEE. The CDR3 nucleotides read TGTGCCAGCAGCCGAGAGGGACTAGCGCCATACGAGCAGTACTTC. As protein: CASSREGLAPYEQYF.

This clonotype appeared once. The chain uses TRBV5-1 and TRBJ1-2, with 8 bases aligning to TRBD1. This CDR3 region has 15 residues. Trimming at V came to 2 bases and at J to 4 bases, leaving 7 bases not matched to a gene. Germline V gives CDR1 SGHRS, CDR2 YFSETQ. This CDR3 reads CASSFGDRISYGYTF. CDR3 in DNA: TGCGCCAGCAGCTTTGGGGACAGGATTTCCTATGGCTACACCTTC.

This chain joins TRBV29-1 and TRBJ2-7; the D gene is possibly TRBD2 (5 bases). Germline CDR1 SQVTM, CDR2 ANQGSEA. V was shortened by 1 base and J by 2 bases, with 15 bases between the two germline ends. The CDR3 has 15 residues. The CDR3 sequence: CSVEGSGVETYEQYF. The CDR3 bases are TGCAGCGTTGAAGGTTCCGGGGTTGAGACCTACGAGCAGTACTTC.

V is TRBV24-1 and J is TRBJ2-1, with 11 bases matching TRBD1. This CDR3 comprises 15 residues. Germline V CDR1 and CDR2: KGHDR, SFDVKD. V was clipped by 5 bases and J by 4 bases; unmatched bases: 3. DNA of the CDR3: TGTGCCACCAGTGTGGGGACAGGGGGTTACAATGAGCAGTTCTTC. Protein product: CATSVGTGGYNEQFF.

This clonotype was picked up a small number of times. This chain joins TRBV12-3 or TRBV12-4 and TRBJ2-4, with 10 bases aligning to TRBD2. CDR3 length equals 18 residues. J gave up 8 bases and V 4 bases, and 17 bases lay outside the gene matches. CDR3 DNA: TGTGCCAGCAGTTCGTTGTGGCCTAGCGGGGGTGACGGCGACATTCAGTACTTC. This gives the protein CASSSLWPSGGDGDIQYF.

This clonotype was seen more than once but under ten times. The rearrangement uses TRBV3-1 and TRBJ1-4, with a tentative D call TRBD1 (5 bases). The germline V gene encodes CDR1 LGHDT and CDR2 YNNKEL (reference sequence). This CDR3 contains 15 residues. V shed 2 bases and J shed 7 bases, with 14 bases lying between them. The CDR3 DNA sequence: TGTGCCAGCAGCCAAATGGGGGTGGAGGGTGAAAAACTGTTTTTT. Translated: CASSQMGVEGEKLFF.

The CDR3 is CASSPGDPNTGELFF. The CDR3 region has the DNA TGCGCCAGCAGCCCAGGGGACCCGAACACCGGGGAGCTGTTTTTT. The genes are TRBV5-1 and TRBJ2-2; TRBD1 is a possible D gene (6 bases). The CDR3 has 15 amino acids. Germline V gives CDR1 SGHRS, CDR2 YFSETQ. Trimming stripped 4 bases from V and 0 bases from J, with 10 bases between.

The table lists this clonotype with a few counts. The chain recombines TRBV5-1 with TRBJ1-4; 8 bases are shared with TRBD1. This CDR3 spans 15 amino acids. Germline V gives CDR1 SGHRS, CDR2 YFSETQ. With 7 bases clipped from V and 1 base from J, the junction kept 6 bases outside the gene matches. This CDR3 reads CASRPGGETNEKLFF. The CDR3 coding sequence is TGCGCCAGCCGCCCAGGGGGCGAAACTAATGAAAAACTGTTTTTT.

Points on this clonotype: One junction end disagrees with the germline gene, perhaps due to a read error. As DNA, the CDR3 is TGTGCCAGCGGCCCTTTGCCAACTAGTGAAAAACTGTTTTTT. This codes for CASGPLPTSEKLFF. J is TRBJ1-4 and V is TRBV27; no definite D call. The CDR3 sequence is 14 residues long. Looked up from germline, CDR1 is MNHEY and CDR2 is SMNVEV (reference sequence).